This note documents a single TCR beta chain sequence. Its matching antigen is unknown. For every donor, a draw yielded ten milliliters of peripheral blood. This sample was included in a study of blood T cells in healthy people across ages. Study-wide results and caveats: There were more naive CD4+ cells and higher diversity in long-lived donors than in aged donors.

J lost 0 bases, V lost 5 bases, and 8 bases had no gene match. Per the germline V gene, CDR1 is SGHAT and CDR2 is FQNNGV. The CDR3 loop spans 16 amino acids. PCR was performed a second time for roughly 7 to 11 cycles using a sample-barcoded 5' primer and a J-beta primer mix. Each cDNA molecule carried a tag from a template-switch adaptor that contained 12 random nucleotides. TCRdb analysed the 5' RACE reads with MiXCR anew, one entry per CDR3 protein. Among about 1.4 million distinct CDR3 sequences, approximately 59% were seen once, and the ten largest hold 5.5% to 8%. The rearrangement uses TRBV11-2 and TRBJ2-7, with TRBD1 identical over 9 bases. Specimen: blood. This receptor was identified in a young man in good health. CDR3 nucleotides: TGTGCCAGCAGCAAATACAGGGGGCACAGCTCCTACGAGCAGTACTTC. Translation gives CASSKYRGHSSYEQYF.